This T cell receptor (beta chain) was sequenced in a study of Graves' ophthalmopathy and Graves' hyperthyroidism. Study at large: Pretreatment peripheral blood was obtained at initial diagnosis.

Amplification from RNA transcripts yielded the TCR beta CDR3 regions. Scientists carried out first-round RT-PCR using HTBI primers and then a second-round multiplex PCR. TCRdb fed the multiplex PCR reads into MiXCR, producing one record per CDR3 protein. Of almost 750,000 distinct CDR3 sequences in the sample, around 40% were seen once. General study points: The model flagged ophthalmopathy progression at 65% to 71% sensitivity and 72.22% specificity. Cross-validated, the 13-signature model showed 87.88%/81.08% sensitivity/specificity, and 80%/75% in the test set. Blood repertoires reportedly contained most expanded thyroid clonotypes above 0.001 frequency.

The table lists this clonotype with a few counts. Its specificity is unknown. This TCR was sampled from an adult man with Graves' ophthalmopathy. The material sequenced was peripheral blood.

CDR3 region: CASSPGRQTQYF. In DNA form, the CDR3 reads TGTGCCAGCAGCCCCGGAAGGCAGACCCAGTACTTC. This chain joins TRBV14 and TRBJ2-5, with D unresolved. The CDR3 extends over 12 amino acids. Trimming took off 4 bases at V and 6 bases at J, with 9 bases between the two ends. Looked up from germline, CDR1 is SGHDN and CDR2 is FVKESK.